This TCR beta chain was captured in a study of control samples from healthy donors and cancer patients. The protocol was immunoSEQ multiplex PCR, while the TCRdb copy is restricted to in-frame clones and leaves out a portion. The sample holds tens of thousands of clones, 90% to 95% seen once. The germline gives CDR1 MDHEN, CDR2 SYDVKM. The CDR3 is 17 amino acids. Trimming left V 2 bases short and J 0 bases short, with 14 bases between. This clonotype originated in a man aged 25 to 40 in good health. Sequencing was done on a sample of blood. The chain is built from TRBV28 and TRBJ1-5; D remains ambiguous. The CDR3 loop reads CASSLVGRLYSNQPQHF. The CDR3 nucleotides are TGTGCCAGCAGTTTAGTCGGGCGGCTTTATAGCAATCAGCCCCAGCATTTT.